This TCR beta chain was recorded in a study of CD8 T cells in Susac syndrome. As regards this clonotype: The antigen is undetermined.

Recently defined diagnostic criteria for definite or probable disease were fulfilled by Susac syndrome patients. TEMRA cells were FACS-enriched, and CD8+ and CD4+ T cells were isolated negatively. Broader study findings: In Susac syndrome, the CD4+ T cell repertoires did not show clonal expansion.

When the RNA was reverse transcribed, random hexamers were used with an input of 0.5 to 1 ug. TCR beta CDR3 was amplified by immunoSEQ covering 54 Vbeta and 13 Jbeta. TCRdb independently ran MiXCR on the immunoSEQ multiplex PCR reads; one entry per CDR3 protein. The data show roughly 250,000 distinct CDR3 sequences, 90% to 96% seen once. The clonotype was recovered from a human donor with Susac syndrome. The sequencing input was CD4+ T cells from PBMCs.

The CDR3 spells CASSAGSGTGTEAFF. CDR3 nucleotide sequence: TGTGCCAGCAGCGCCGGTTCCGGGACAGGGACTGAAGCTTTCTTT. The chain uses TRBV9 and TRBJ1-1, with TRBD1 matching 9 bases. This CDR3 is 15 amino acids long. Germline lookup yields CDR1 SGDLS and CDR2 YYNGEE. V lost 3 bases, J lost 5 bases, and 8 bases stayed unmatched.